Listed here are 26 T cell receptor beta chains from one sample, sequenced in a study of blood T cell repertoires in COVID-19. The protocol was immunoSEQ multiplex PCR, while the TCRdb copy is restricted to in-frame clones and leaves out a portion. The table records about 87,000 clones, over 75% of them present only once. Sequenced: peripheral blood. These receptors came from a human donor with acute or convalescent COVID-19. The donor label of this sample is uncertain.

CDR3 loop: CASSRRGPTSSTDTQYF. The CDR3, as DNA: TGTGCCAGCAGCCGGCGGGGGCCGACCTCTAGCACAGATACGCAGTATTTT. The chain carries TRBV3-1 (or the pseudogene TRBV3-2) and TRBJ2-3; D may be TRBD2 (7 bases). Germline V lookup: CDR1 LGHDT, CDR2 YNNKEL (reference sequence). Trimming removed 4 bases at V and 0 bases at J, with 17 bases between. The CDR3 has 17 residues.

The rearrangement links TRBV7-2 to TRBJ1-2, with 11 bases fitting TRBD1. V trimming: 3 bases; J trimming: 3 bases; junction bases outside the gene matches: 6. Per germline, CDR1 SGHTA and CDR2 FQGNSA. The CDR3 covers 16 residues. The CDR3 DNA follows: TGTGCCAGCAGCTTGGCAGGGACAGGGGGTTACTATGGCTACACCTTC. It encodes CASSLAGTGGYYGYTF.

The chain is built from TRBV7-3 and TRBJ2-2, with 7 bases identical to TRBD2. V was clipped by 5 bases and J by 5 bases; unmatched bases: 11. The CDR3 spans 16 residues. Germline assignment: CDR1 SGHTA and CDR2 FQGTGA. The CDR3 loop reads CASSPPGGGFTGELFF. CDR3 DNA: TGTGCCAGCAGCCCCCCGGGCGGGGGTTTTACCGGGGAGCTGTTTTTT.

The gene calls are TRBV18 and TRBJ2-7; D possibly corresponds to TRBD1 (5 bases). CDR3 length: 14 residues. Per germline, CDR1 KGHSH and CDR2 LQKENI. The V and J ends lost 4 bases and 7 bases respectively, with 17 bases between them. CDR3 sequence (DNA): TGTGCCAGCTCACGGGAACAGGCTAACTCGGAGCAGTACTTC. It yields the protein CASSREQANSEQYF. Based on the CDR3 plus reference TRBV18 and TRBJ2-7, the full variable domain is NAGVMQNPRHLVRRRGQEARLRCSPMKGHSHVYWYRQLPEEGLKFMVYLQKENIIDESGMPKERFSAEFPKEGPSILRIQQVVRGDSAAYFCASSREQANSEQYFGPGTRLTVT.

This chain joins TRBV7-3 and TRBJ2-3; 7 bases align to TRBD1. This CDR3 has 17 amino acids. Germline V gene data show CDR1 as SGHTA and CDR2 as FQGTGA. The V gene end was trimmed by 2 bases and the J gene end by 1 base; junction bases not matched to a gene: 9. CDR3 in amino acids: CASSLGKGTVRTDTQYF. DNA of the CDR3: TGTGCCAGCAGCTTAGGAAAGGGGACAGTTCGCACAGATACGCAGTATTTT.

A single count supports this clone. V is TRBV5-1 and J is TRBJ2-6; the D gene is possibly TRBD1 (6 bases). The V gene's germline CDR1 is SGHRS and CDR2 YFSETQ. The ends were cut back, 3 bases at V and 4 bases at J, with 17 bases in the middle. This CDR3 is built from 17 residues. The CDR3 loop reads CASSSRGRQVGANVLTF. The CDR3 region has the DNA TGCGCCAGCAGCTCCAGGGGCCGCCAAGTGGGGGCCAACGTCCTGACTTTC.

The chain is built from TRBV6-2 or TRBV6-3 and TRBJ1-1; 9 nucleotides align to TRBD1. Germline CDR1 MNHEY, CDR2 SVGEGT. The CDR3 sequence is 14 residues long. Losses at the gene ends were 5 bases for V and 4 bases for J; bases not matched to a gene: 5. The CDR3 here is CASSTGQGFTEAFF. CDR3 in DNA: TGTGCCAGCAGTACAGGACAGGGGTTCACTGAAGCTTTCTTT.

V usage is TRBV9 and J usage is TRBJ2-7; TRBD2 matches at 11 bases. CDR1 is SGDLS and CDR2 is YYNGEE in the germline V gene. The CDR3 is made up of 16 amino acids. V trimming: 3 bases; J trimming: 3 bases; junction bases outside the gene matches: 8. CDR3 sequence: CASSEDSGGAVYEQYF. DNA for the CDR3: TGTGCCAGCAGCGAAGATAGCGGGGGGGCAGTCTACGAGCAGTACTTC.

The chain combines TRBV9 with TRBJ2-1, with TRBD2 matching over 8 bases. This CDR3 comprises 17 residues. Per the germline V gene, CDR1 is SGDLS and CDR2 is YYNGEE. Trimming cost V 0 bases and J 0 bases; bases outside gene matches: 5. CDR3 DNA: TGTGCCAGCAGCGTAGTTGAGCGGGGGCTCTCCTACAATGAGCAGTTCTTC. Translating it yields CASSVVERGLSYNEQFF.

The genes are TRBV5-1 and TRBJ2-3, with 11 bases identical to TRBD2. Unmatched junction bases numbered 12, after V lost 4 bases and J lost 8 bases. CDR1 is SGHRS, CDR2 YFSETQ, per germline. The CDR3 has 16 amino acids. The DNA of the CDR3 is TGCGCCAGCAGCACCTTAGCGGGGGGGAAAACCGGTACGCAGTATTTT. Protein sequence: CASSTLAGGKTGTQYF.

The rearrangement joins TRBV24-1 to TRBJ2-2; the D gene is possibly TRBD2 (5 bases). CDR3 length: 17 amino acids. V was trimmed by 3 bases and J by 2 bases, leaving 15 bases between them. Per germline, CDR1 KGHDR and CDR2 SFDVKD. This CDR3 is CATSDPQGRGNTGELFF. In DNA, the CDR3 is TGTGCCACCAGTGATCCTCAAGGTCGGGGAAACACCGGGGAGCTGTTTTTT.

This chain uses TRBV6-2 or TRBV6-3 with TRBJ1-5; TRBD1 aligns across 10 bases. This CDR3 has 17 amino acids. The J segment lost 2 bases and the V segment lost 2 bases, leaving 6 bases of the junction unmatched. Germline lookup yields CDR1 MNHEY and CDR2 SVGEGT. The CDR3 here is CASSYRGQGVGNQPQHF. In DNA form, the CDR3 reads TGTGCCAGCAGTTACCGTGGACAGGGGGTGGGCAATCAGCCCCAGCATTTT.

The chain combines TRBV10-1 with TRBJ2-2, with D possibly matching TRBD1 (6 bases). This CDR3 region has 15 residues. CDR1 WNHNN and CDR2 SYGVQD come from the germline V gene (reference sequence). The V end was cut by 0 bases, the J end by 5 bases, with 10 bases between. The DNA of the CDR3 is TGCGCCAGCAGTGAGTCGGAACAGGGAACCGGGGAGCTGTTTTTT. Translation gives CASSESEQGTGELFF.

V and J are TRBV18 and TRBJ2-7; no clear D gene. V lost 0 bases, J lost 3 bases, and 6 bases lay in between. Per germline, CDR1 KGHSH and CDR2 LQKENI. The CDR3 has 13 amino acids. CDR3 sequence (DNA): TGTGCCAGCTCACCACCGTCCAACTACGAGCAGTACTTC. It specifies CASSPPSNYEQYF.

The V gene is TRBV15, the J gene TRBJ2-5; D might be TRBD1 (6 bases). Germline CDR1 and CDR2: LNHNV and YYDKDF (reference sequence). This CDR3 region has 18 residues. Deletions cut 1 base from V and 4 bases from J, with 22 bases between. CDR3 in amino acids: CATSRGGRVMGAGETQYF. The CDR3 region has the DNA TGTGCCACCAGCAGAGGTGGTCGAGTGATGGGGGCCGGAGAGACCCAGTACTTC.

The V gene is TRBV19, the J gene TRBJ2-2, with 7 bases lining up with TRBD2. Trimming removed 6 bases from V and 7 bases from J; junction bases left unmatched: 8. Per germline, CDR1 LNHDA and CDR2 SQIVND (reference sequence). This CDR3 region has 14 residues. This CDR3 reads CASRGRARRGELFF. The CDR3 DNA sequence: TGTGCCAGTAGAGGGAGGGCCCGTCGCGGGGAGCTGTTTTTT.

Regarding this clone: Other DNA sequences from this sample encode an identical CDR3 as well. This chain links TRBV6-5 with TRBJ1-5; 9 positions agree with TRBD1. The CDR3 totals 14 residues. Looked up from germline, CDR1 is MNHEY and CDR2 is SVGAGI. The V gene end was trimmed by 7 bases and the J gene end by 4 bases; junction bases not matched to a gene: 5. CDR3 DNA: TGTGCCAGCACCCCGGACAGGGGAAATCAGCCCCAGCATTTT. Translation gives CASTPDRGNQPQHF.

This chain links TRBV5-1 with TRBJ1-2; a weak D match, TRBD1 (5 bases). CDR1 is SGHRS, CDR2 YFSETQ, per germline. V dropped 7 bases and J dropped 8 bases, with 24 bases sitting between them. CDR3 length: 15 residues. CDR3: CASAPPEGRQSGYTF. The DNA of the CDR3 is TGCGCCAGCGCCCCCCCGGAGGGGCGTCAGTCCGGCTACACCTTC.

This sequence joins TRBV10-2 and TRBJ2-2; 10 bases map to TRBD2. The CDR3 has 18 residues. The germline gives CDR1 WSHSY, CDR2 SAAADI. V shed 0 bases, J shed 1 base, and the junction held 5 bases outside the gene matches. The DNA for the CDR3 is TGCGCCAGCAGTGAGTCGAGTAGCGGGGGGTGGAACACCGGGGAGCTGTTTTTT. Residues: CASSESSSGGWNTGELFF.

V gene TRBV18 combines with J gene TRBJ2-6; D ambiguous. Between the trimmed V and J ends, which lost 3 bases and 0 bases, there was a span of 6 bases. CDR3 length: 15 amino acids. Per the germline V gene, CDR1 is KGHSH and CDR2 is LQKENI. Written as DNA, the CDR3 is TGTGCCAGCTCACCGTCGGGCTCTGGGGCCAACGTCCTGACTTTC. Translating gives CASSPSGSGANVLTF.

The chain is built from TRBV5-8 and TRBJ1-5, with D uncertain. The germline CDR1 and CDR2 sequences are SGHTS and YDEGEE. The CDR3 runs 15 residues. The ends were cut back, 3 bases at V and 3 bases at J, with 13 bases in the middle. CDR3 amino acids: CASSSVDISNQPQHF. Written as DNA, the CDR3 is TGTGCCAGCAGCTCCGTAGACATTTCCAATCAGCCCCAGCATTTT.

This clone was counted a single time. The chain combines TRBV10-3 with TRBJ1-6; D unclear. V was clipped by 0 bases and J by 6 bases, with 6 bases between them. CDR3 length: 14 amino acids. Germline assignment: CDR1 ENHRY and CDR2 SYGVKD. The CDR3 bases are TGTGCCATCAGTGAGTCGCAGGTTAATTCACCCCTCCACTTT. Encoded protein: CAISESQVNSPLHF.

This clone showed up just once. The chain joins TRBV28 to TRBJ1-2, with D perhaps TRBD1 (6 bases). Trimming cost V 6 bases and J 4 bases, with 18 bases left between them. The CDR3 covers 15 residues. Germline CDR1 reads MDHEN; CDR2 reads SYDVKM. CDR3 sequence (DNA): TGTGCCAGCAGAGGTGCTGGGGGGGCGTCCTATGGCTACACCTTC. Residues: CASRGAGGASYGYTF.

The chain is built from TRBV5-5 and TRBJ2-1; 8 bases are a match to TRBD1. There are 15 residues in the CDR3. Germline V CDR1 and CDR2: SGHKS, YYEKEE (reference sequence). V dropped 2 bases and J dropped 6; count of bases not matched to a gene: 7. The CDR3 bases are TGTGCCAGCAGCTTCGGGACAGGTGCGGTCAATGAGCAGTTCTTC. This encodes CASSFGTGAVNEQFF. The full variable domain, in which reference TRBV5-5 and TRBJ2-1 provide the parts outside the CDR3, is DAGVTQSPTHLIKTRGQQVTLRCSPISGHKSVSWYQQVLGQGPQFIFQYYEKEERGRGNFPDRFSARQFPNYSSELNVNALLLGDSALYLCASSFGTGAVNEQFFGPGTRLTVL.

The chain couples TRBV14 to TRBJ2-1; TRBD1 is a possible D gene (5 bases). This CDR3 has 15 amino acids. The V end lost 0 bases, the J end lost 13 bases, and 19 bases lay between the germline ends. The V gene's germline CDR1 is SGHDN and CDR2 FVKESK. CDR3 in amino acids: CASSQDLIGRAEQFF. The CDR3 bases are TGTGCCAGCAGCCAAGATCTTATTGGCAGGGCCGAACAGTTCTTC.

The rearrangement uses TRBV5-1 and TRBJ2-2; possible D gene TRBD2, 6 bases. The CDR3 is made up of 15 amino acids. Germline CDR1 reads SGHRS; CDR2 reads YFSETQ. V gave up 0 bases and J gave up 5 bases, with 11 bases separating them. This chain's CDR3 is CASSLAVGRTGELFF. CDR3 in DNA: TGCGCCAGCAGCTTGGCCGTGGGGAGGACCGGGGAGCTGTTTTTT.